The present TCR beta chain was sequenced within a study of lymphopenia after photon versus proton radiotherapy (dated by TCRdb to between 2018 and 2021). Regarding the complete study: Photon and proton radiation therapy were compared by the study for their immunological effects in patients with gastrointestinal tumors who developed high-grade lymphopenia. The 20 patients in the cohort had gastrointestinal tumors, were treated with either photon or proton therapy, and subsequently developed lymphopenia. The goal of the study was to describe how the two radiation modalities differ in their effects on the immune system.

Overall study outcomes, separate from this receptor: Across the cohort, an inverse correlation was found between a larger post-nadir drop in TCR diversity and overall survival time among patients who died. The survival association was assessed only in patients who died, and the authors presented better survival with proton therapy as a possibility rather than a demonstrated result. After the lymphocyte count nadir, repertoires from photon-treated patients showed oligoclonal expansion, particularly of CD8+ Temra cells, and this expansion drove the decline in diversity. Relative stability during treatment was observed in proton-treated patients, whereas loss of naive T cells and TCR diversity and gain of effector/memory populations were observed in photon-treated patients.

The method behind the library was the immunoSEQ multiplex PCR assay. Alongside multiparametric flow cytometry, deep sequencing of rearranged TCR beta loci was used to profile the T cell repertoires. The immuneACCESS repertoire file appears here via TCRdb, limited to in-frame rearrangements. These files lack a portion of the clones; in checked studies, under half of the deficit traces to unresolved V genes, and the cause of the others is not known. The sample table shows 67,000 or so clones, and 85% to 90% are seen once. The ten most abundant clones make up roughly a tenth of the sample. CDR1 and CDR2 (SGHKS, YYEKEE) derive from the germline V gene (reference sequence). The germline ends are 9 bases apart after V is trimmed by 2 bases and J by 0 bases. Reading from cysteine to phenylalanine, the CDR3 counts 15 amino acids. The read is trimmed to its CDR3 DNA, 45 bases read in frame from base 1. Notes on this clone: Its antigen is still unknown. No much larger clonotype is one base removed from it; base qualities were not supplied.

The rearrangement joined TRBV5-5 to TRBJ1-3; the D gene lacks a confident call. This receptor was taken from a man older than 75 with esophageal cancer. Source: peripheral blood, taken from a patient treated with proton-based radiotherapy. The CDR3 region reads CASSFSPVSGNTIYF. In nucleotide form, the sequence is TGTGCCAGCAGCTTTTCACCGGTCTCTGGAAACACCATATATTTT.